The 30 T cell receptor beta chains below come from one sample, sequenced in a study of blood T cell repertoires in COVID-19. Data came from immunoSEQ multiplex PCR; TCRdb stores just in-frame clones and leaves some out. The sample includes approximately 270,000 clones, roughly 80% of them seen just once. Specimen: peripheral blood. The receptors derive from a man at least 80 years old with acute or convalescent COVID-19.

This sequence joins TRBV27 and TRBJ1-6; possible D gene TRBD1, 6 bases. Per germline, CDR1 MNHEY and CDR2 SMNVEV (reference sequence). V lost 4 bases and J lost 6, with 10 bases in between. The CDR3 totals 14 residues. The DNA for the CDR3 is TGTGCCAGCAGTTCGGGGGGCCCTAATTCACCCCTCCACTTT. Amino acid sequence: CASSSGGPNSPLHF.

The rearrangement uses TRBV18 and TRBJ2-7; maybe TRBD2 (5 bases). V was shortened by 3 bases and J by 1 base, with 13 bases between the two germline ends. There are 15 residues in the CDR3. Germline CDR1 and CDR2: KGHSH and LQKENI. CDR3 bases: TGTGCCAGCTCACCGGTCGCTAGCAGATCCTACGAGCAGTACTTC. Its translation is CASSPVASRSYEQYF.

The rearrangement links TRBV6-5 to TRBJ1-5; 8 nucleotides line up with TRBD1. The CDR3 contains 15 residues. Trimming removed 6 bases from V and 5 bases from J; junction bases left unmatched: 9. Looked up from germline, CDR1 is MNHEY and CDR2 is SVGAGI. CDR3 sequence reads: CASRPGHRGDQPQHF. CDR3 nucleotides: TGTGCCAGCAGACCTGGGCACAGGGGGGATCAGCCCCAGCATTTT.

The chain carries TRBV5-6 and TRBJ2-2, with 8 bases fitting TRBD2. CDR1 and CDR2 (germline): SGHDT, YYEEEE. CDR3 length equals 16 residues. The J segment lost 0 bases and the V segment lost 4 bases, leaving 5 bases of the junction unmatched. The chain's CDR3 is CASSTPGLANTGELFF. CDR3 sequence (DNA): TGTGCCAGCAGCACCCCGGGACTAGCGAACACCGGGGAGCTGTTTTTT. The full variable domain, completed using reference TRBV5-6 and TRBJ2-2, is DAGVTQSPTHLIKTRGQQVTLRCSPKSGHDTVSWYQQALGQGPQFIFQYYEEEERQRGNFPDRFSGHQFPNYSSELNVNALLLGDSALYLCASSTPGLANTGELFFGEGSRLTVL.

V is TRBV4-2 and J is TRBJ2-5, with D possibly TRBD1 on 6 matching bases. The ends were cut back, 0 bases at V and 2 bases at J, with 19 bases in the middle. The CDR3 extends over 18 amino acids. Germline CDR1 is LGHNA and CDR2 is YNFKEQ. In nucleotides, the CDR3 is TGTGCCAGCAGCCAAGACATTAGGTGGGACACCGGACAAGAGACCCAGTACTTC. Its translation is CASSQDIRWDTGQETQYF.

CDR3 loop: CASSLQGANEKLFF. CDR3 nucleotide sequence: TGTGCCAGCAGCTTACAGGGGGCGAATGAAAAACTGTTTTTT. The V call is TRBV5-6, the J call TRBJ1-4, with 9 positions matching TRBD1. This CDR3 has 14 residues. From germline, CDR1 is SGHDT and CDR2 YYEEEE. With V trimmed by 2 bases and J by 5 bases, 1 base remained unmatched.

The chain recombines TRBV19 with TRBJ2-4; the match to TRBD1 covers 8 bases. Germline CDR1 reads LNHDA; CDR2 reads SQIVND (reference sequence). Trimming at V came to 4 bases and at J to 8 bases, leaving 10 bases not matched to a gene. CDR3 length equals 15 residues. CDR3 residues: CASSTNRGVTDIQYF. For the CDR3, the DNA is TGTGCCAGTAGTACAAACAGGGGGGTTACGGACATTCAGTACTTC.

The chain uses TRBV29-1 and TRBJ2-3, with unresolved D. CDR1 is SQVTM, CDR2 ANQGSEA, per germline. This CDR3 has 12 amino acids. The CDR3 region is CTYHADTDTQYF. The CDR3 DNA is TGCACCTACCATGCGGACACAGATACGCAGTATTTT.

This rearrangement joins TRBV11-3 to TRBJ2-7, with 9 bases identical to TRBD1. J lost 6 bases, V lost 5 bases, and 8 bases had no gene match. In germline, CDR1 is SGHNT, CDR2 YENEEA. The CDR3 extends over 14 amino acids. CDR3 bases: TGTGCCAGCAGCGTCGGGACAGGGTCTATCGAGCAGTACTTC. Protein product: CASSVGTGSIEQYF.

The chain has TRBV5-1 and TRBJ2-7; D is possibly TRBD1 (6 bases). Germline V gene data show CDR1 as SGHRS and CDR2 as YFSETQ. Trimming left V 4 bases short and J 4 bases short, with 21 bases between. The CDR3 has 16 residues. The CDR3 here is CASSPTSGTIGYEQYF. CDR3 bases: TGCGCCAGCAGCCCAACTTCCGGGACAATAGGGTACGAGCAGTACTTC.

The rearrangement joins TRBV18 to TRBJ2-7; no firm D call. This CDR3 is built from 14 residues. V lost 3 bases and J 3 bases, leaving 12 bases between the germline ends. Germline V gene sequence: CDR1 KGHSH, CDR2 LQKENI. The CDR3: CASSPYRVGYEQYF. DNA for the CDR3: TGTGCCAGCTCACCGTACCGGGTTGGCTACGAGCAGTACTTC.

V and J are TRBV29-1 and TRBJ2-3; the match to TRBD2 covers 15 bases. The junction had 3 bases not matched to a gene; V was cut back by 6 bases and J by 5 bases. From germline, CDR1 is SQVTM and CDR2 ANQGSEA. The CDR3 contains 14 residues. CDR3 sequence (DNA): TGCAGCGTGGGACTAGCGGGAGGTCGAGATACGCAGTATTTT. Protein: CSVGLAGGRDTQYF.

This sequence joins TRBV11-3 and TRBJ2-1, with 7 bases fitting TRBD1. CDR1 and CDR2 from the germline V gene are SGHNT and YENEEA. Losses at the gene ends were 2 bases for V and 7 bases for J; bases not matched to a gene: 5. The CDR3 length is 14 residues. In DNA form, the CDR3 reads TGTGCCAGCAGCTTAAAGGGGGCGAGGAATGAGCAGTTCTTC. Its protein product is CASSLKGARNEQFF.

A single count supports this clone. CDR3 amino acids: CASSLGQGYEQYF. In DNA form, the CDR3 reads TGTGCCAGCTCACTTGGACAGGGCTACGAGCAGTACTTC. V gene TRBV18 combines with J gene TRBJ2-7, with 8 bases that match TRBD1. The CDR3 loop spans 13 amino acids. Germline loops: CDR1 KGHSH, CDR2 LQKENI. Trimming at V came to 4 bases and at J to 3 bases, leaving 2 bases not matched to a gene. The variable domain in full, completed from reference TRBV18 and TRBJ2-7, reads NAGVMQNPRHLVRRRGQEARLRCSPMKGHSHVYWYRQLPEEGLKFMVYLQKENIIDESGMPKERFSAEFPKEGPSILRIQQVVRGDSAAYFCASSLGQGYEQYFGPGTRLTVT.

This chain joins TRBV28 and TRBJ1-5; TRBD1 aligns across 7 bases. V shed 7 bases, J shed 2 bases, and the junction held 11 bases outside the gene matches. Germline CDR1 and CDR2: MDHEN and SYDVKM. This CDR3 spans 16 amino acids. The CDR3 DNA reads as TGTGCCAGCACCTTACACTCAGGGGGAGGCAATCAGCCCCAGCATTTT. Amino acid sequence: CASTLHSGGGNQPQHF.

The chain couples TRBV6-1 to TRBJ1-4, with 8 nucleotides matching TRBD1. CDR1 is MNHNS, CDR2 SASEGT, per germline. Trimming at V came to 2 bases and at J to 11 bases, leaving 10 bases not matched to a gene. This CDR3 spans 15 amino acids. CDR3 in DNA: TGTGCCAGCAGTGAACAGGGGGCCATTAGTAGGAAACTGTTTTTT. Protein: CASSEQGAISRKLFF.

The chain combines TRBV18 with TRBJ1-6; 7 positions match TRBD1. CDR1 KGHSH and CDR2 LQKENI come from the germline V gene. The CDR3 has 15 amino acids. J gave up 5 bases and V 3 bases, and 4 bases lay outside the gene matches. The CDR3 DNA is TGTGCCAGCTCACCGCCGACAGGGAATAATTCACCCCTCCACTTT. It specifies CASSPPTGNNSPLHF.

The gene calls are TRBV5-1 and TRBJ2-1, with 10 bases lining up with TRBD2. V lost 6 bases to trimming and J lost 7 bases; unmatched junction nucleotides: 13. Germline values: CDR1 SGHRS, CDR2 YFSETQ. This CDR3 spans 16 amino acids. The CDR3 DNA sequence: TGCGCCAGCACGCTAACGGCTAGCGGGAGAGGAAATGAGCAGTTCTTC. It translates to CASTLTASGRGNEQFF.

The rearrangement uses TRBV6-5 and TRBJ1-2; 8 bases agree with TRBD1. Trimming removed 6 bases from V and 6 bases from J; junction bases left unmatched: 6. The CDR3 runs 13 residues. Per the germline V gene, CDR1 is MNHEY and CDR2 is SVGAGI. This CDR3 is CASSTTGGNGYTF. CDR3 nucleotide sequence: TGTGCCAGCAGCACCACAGGGGGTAATGGCTACACCTTC.

The chain uses TRBV18 and TRBJ2-2; D might be TRBD1 (6 bases). The CDR3 covers 17 residues. The germline V gene has CDR1 KGHSH and CDR2 LQKENI. V dropped 0 bases and J dropped 6 bases, with 17 bases sitting between them. The CDR3: CASSPPTAGAVPGELFF. The CDR3 coding sequence is TGTGCCAGCTCACCACCGACGGCAGGGGCCGTACCCGGGGAGCTGTTTTTT. Full variable domain (missing parts from reference TRBV18 and TRBJ2-2): NAGVMQNPRHLVRRRGQEARLRCSPMKGHSHVYWYRQLPEEGLKFMVYLQKENIIDESGMPKERFSAEFPKEGPSILRIQQVVRGDSAAYFCASSPPTAGAVPGELFFGEGSRLTVL.

This clone was observed a handful of times. The V call is TRBV18, the J call TRBJ2-7; 9 positions match TRBD1. The CDR3 loop spans 15 amino acids. CDR1 and CDR2 (germline): KGHSH, LQKENI. Unmatched junction bases numbered 7, after V lost 3 bases and J lost 4 bases. The CDR3 sequence is CASSPRPTGGYEQYF. The CDR3 region has the DNA TGTGCCAGCTCACCTCGTCCGACAGGGGGGTACGAGCAGTACTTC.

The J gene is TRBJ2-7, the V gene TRBV9, with D possibly being TRBD1 (5 bases). The CDR3 contains 16 residues. With 0 bases removed from V and 0 bases from J, the gap between germline ends came to 13 bases. The germline gives CDR1 SGDLS, CDR2 YYNGEE. The CDR3 DNA sequence: TGTGCCAGCAGCGTAGGGGCAGGACAACACTCCTACGAGCAGTACTTC. Translating it yields CASSVGAGQHSYEQYF.

The chain has TRBV11-2 and TRBJ2-1, with 12 bases fitting TRBD2. The length of the CDR3 is 15 residues. The trim removed 2 bases at V and 8 bases at J, leaving 4 bases unmatched. CDR1 is SGHAT, CDR2 FQNNGV, per germline. CDR3 sequence: CASSLLTSGSYEQFF. The CDR3 DNA is TGTGCCAGCAGCTTATTGACTAGCGGGAGCTATGAGCAGTTCTTC.

V and J are TRBV5-1 and TRBJ1-4, with D uncertain. The V gene's germline CDR1 is SGHRS and CDR2 YFSETQ. V lost 0 bases, J lost 8 bases, and 14 bases lay in between. This CDR3 contains 15 residues. This CDR3 is CASSLAAGGNEKLFF. CDR3 DNA: TGCGCCAGCAGCTTGGCCGCGGGAGGCAACGAAAAACTGTTTTTT.

The chain joins TRBV10-2 to TRBJ1-2; D is undetermined. The length of the CDR3 is 13 residues. Germline V gene data show CDR1 as WSHSY and CDR2 as SAAADI. V was cut by 8 bases and J by 5 bases, with 15 bases left in between. In DNA, the CDR3 is TGCGCCAGCGAGCGGAGTTTCGGGTATGGCTACACCTTC. Protein sequence: CASERSFGYGYTF.

The chain has TRBV11-2 and TRBJ2-7; 8 positions match TRBD1. J gave up 2 bases and V 3 bases, and 3 bases lay outside the gene matches. Germline V lookup: CDR1 SGHAT, CDR2 FQNNGV. The CDR3 runs 14 residues. CDR3 sequence: CASSLRDRTYEQYF. The DNA of the CDR3 is TGTGCCAGCAGCTTGAGGGACAGGACCTACGAGCAGTACTTC.

The rearrangement uses TRBV9 and TRBJ1-1; the D gene is possibly TRBD1 (5 bases). Between the trimmed V and J ends, which lost 5 bases and 6 bases, there was a span of 17 bases. The V gene's germline CDR1 is SGDLS and CDR2 YYNGEE. CDR3 length equals 14 residues. The CDR3 loop reads CASRQTWWGSEAFF. The DNA for the CDR3 is TGTGCCAGCAGACAGACATGGTGGGGCTCTGAAGCTTTCTTT.

This clone was recorded once. The J gene is TRBJ2-1, the V gene TRBV7-9; 13 bases are a match to TRBD2. The V gene's germline CDR1 is SEHNR and CDR2 FQNEAQ (reference sequence). Trimming at V came to 5 bases and at J to 0 bases, leaving 1 base not matched to a gene. The length of the CDR3 is 16 residues. DNA for the CDR3: TGTGCCAGCAGCCGGACTAGCGGGAGCTCCTACAATGAGCAGTTCTTC. Translation: CASSRTSGSSYNEQFF.

The chain has TRBV24-1 and TRBJ2-1; D is uncertain. Between the trimmed V and J ends, which lost 4 bases and 4 bases, there was a span of 10 bases. This CDR3 is 14 amino acids long. From germline, CDR1 is KGHDR and CDR2 SFDVKD. The CDR3 sequence: CATSDPPLYNEQFF. The DNA of the CDR3 is TGTGCCACCAGTGACCCTCCCCTGTACAATGAGCAGTTCTTC.

V and J are TRBV19 and TRBJ1-5; D remains unclear. The ends were cut back, 7 bases at V and 7 bases at J, with 17 bases in the middle. The germline gives CDR1 LNHDA, CDR2 SQIVND (reference sequence). The CDR3 loop spans 14 amino acids. The CDR3: CASTLGRVGQPQHF. As DNA, the CDR3 is TGTGCCAGTACCCTGGGGAGGGTAGGACAGCCCCAGCATTTT.